Below, one TCR beta chain is given with its context. For CDR3 and TCR beta VDJ profiling, genomic DNA was the template used. TCRdb itself ran the reads through MiXCR, one entry per CDR3 protein. The repertoire holds 150,000 to 200,000 distinct CDR3 sequences, with about three fifths as singletons. The data stem from a study of CD8+CD57+ T cells in acquired aplastic anemia. CDR1 is DFQATT and CDR2 is SNEGSKA in the germline V gene (reference sequence). The CDR3 is 13 residues long. V lost 5 bases and J lost 8, with 15 bases in between. The material sequenced was sorted CD4+, CD8+, or CD8+CD57+ T cells (not recorded which) from PBMCs. This receptor was identified in a human donor with severe aplastic anemia or a healthy control (not recorded which). V gene TRBV20-1 combines with J gene TRBJ1-4; maybe TRBD1 (6 bases). The CDR3 DNA is TGCAGTGCTCAGACCAGGGGAGACGAAAAACTGTTTTTT. It is translated as CSAQTRGDEKLFF.